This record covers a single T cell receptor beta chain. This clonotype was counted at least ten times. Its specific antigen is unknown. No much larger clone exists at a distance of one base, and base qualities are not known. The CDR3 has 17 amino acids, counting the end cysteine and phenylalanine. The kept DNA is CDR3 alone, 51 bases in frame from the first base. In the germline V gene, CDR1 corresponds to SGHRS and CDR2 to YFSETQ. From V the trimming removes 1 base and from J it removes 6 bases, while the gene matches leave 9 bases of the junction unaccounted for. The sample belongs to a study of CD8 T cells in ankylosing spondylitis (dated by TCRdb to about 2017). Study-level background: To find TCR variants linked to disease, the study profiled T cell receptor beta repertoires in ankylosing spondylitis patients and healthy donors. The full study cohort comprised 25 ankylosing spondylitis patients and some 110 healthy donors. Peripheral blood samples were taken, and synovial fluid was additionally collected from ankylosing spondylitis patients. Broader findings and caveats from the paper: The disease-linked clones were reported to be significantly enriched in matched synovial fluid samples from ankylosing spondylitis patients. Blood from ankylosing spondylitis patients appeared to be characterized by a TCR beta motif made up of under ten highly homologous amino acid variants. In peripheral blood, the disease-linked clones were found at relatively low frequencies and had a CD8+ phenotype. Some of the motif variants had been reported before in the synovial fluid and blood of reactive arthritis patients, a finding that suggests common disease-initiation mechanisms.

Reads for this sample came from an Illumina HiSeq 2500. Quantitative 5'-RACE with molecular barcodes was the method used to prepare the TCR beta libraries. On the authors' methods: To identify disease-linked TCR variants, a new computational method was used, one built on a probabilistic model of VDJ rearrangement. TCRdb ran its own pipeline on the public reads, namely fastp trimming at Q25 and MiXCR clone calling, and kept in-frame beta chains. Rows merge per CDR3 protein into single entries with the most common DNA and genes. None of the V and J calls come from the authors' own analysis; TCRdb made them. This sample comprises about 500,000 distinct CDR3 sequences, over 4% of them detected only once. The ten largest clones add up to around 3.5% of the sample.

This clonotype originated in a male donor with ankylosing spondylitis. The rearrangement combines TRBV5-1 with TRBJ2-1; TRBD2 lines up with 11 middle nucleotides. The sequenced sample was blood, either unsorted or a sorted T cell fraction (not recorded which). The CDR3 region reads CASSLRPLAGGRNEQFF. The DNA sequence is TGCGCCAGCAGCTTGCGCCCGCTAGCGGGAGGACGCAATGAGCAGTTCTTC.